This TCR beta chain was retrieved from a study of cytotoxic CD8 clonotypes in ibrutinib-treated CLL. Trimming at V came to 2 bases and at J to 2 bases, leaving 2 bases not matched to a gene. This CDR3 has 14 amino acids. Germline CDR1 and CDR2: MNHEY and SVGAGI. To note about this clone: This specimen includes other DNA sequences encoding the same CDR3.

Libraries were prepared by immunoSEQ multiplex PCR; TCRdb keeps only in-frame clonotypes and omits some of them. The table lists fewer than 400,000 clones, 60% to 80% of them singletons. This receptor was taken from a human donor with chronic lymphocytic leukemia. The rearrangement uses TRBV6-5 and TRBJ2-7; 8 bases fit TRBD1. Sequencing used PBMCs, obtained after 36 months of ibrutinib treatment. The DNA for the CDR3 is TGTGCCAGCAGTTACGGACAGGGTCCCTACGAGCAGTACTTC. This translates into CASSYGQGPYEQYF.